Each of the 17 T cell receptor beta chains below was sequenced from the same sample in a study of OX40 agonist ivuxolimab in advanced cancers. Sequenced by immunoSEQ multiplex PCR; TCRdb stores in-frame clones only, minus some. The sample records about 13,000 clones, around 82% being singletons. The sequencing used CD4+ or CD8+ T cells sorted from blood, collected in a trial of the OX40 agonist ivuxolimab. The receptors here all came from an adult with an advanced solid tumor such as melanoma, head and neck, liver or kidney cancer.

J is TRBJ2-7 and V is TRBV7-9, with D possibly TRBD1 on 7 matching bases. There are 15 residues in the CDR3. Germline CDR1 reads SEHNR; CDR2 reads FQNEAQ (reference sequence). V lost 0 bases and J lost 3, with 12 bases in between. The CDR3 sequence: CASSLAQGGIYEQYF. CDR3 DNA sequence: TGTGCCAGCAGCTTAGCGCAGGGGGGCATCTACGAGCAGTACTTC.

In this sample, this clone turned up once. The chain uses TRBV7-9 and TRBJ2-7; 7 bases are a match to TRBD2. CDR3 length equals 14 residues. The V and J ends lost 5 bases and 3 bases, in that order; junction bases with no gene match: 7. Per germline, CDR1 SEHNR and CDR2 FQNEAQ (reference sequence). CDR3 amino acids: CASSLRGNYYEQYF. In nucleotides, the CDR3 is TGTGCCAGCAGCCTGCGGGGGAACTACTACGAGCAGTACTTC.

The CDR3 DNA reads as TGTGCCAGCAGCTCGGGGCACGAAGATACGCAGTATTTT. It yields the protein CASSSGHEDTQYF. V and J are TRBV7-2 and TRBJ2-3; TRBD1 or TRBD2 may be the D gene (5 bases each). Germline-derived CDR1 and CDR2 are SGHTA and FQGNSA. The CDR3 contains 13 residues. Trimming removed 4 bases at V and 5 bases at J, with 10 bases between.

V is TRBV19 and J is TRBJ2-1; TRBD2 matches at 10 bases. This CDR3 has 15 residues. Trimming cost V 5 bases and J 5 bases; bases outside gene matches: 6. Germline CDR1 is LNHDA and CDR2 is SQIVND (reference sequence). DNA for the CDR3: TGTGCCAGTAGTCCCAGAGGACTAGCGGACAATGAGCAGTTCTTC. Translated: CASSPRGLADNEQFF.

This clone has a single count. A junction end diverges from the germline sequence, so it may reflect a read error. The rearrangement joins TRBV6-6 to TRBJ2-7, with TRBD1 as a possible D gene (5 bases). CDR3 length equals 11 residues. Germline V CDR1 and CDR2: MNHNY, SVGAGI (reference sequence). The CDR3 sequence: CASTGPYEQYF. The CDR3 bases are TGCGCTTCTACAGGCCCCTACGAGCAGTACTTC.

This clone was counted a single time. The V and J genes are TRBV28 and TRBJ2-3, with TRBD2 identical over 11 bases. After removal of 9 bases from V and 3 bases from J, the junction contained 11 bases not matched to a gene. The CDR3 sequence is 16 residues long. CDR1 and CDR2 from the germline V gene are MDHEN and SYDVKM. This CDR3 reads CASFSGRAFLTDTQYF. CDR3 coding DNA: TGTGCCAGTTTTAGCGGGAGGGCCTTTCTGACAGATACGCAGTATTTT.

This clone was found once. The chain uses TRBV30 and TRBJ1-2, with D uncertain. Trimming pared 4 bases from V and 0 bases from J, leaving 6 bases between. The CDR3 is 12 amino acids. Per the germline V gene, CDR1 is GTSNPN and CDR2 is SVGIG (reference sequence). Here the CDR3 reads CAWTGTNYGYTF. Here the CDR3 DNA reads TGTGCCTGGACAGGCACTAACTATGGCTACACCTTC.

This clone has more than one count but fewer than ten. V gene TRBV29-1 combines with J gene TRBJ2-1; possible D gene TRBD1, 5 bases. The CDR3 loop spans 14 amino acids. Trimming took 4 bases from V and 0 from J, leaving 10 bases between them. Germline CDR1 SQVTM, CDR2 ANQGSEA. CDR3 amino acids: CSVGGQSSYNEQFF. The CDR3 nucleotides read TGCAGCGTTGGGGGCCAAAGCTCCTACAATGAGCAGTTCTTC.

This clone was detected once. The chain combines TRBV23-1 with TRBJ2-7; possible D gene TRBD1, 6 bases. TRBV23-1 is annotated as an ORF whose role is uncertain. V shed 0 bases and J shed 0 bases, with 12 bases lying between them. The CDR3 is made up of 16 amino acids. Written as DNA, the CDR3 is TGCGCCAGCAGTCAATCAAGACAGGTAATCTCCTACGAGCAGTACTTC. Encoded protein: CASSQSRQVISYEQYF.

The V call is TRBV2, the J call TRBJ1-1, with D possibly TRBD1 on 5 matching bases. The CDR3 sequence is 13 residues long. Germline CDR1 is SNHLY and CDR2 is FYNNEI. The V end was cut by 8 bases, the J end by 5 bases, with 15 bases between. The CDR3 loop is CASHQGPWTEAFF. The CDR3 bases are TGTGCCAGCCATCAGGGACCGTGGACTGAAGCTTTCTTT. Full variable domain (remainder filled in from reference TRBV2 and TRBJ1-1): EPEVTQTPSHQVTQMGQEVILRCVPISNHLYFYWYRQILGQKVEFLVSFYNNEISEKSEIFDDQFSVERPDGSNFTLKIRSTKLEDSAMYFCASHQGPWTEAFFGQGTRLTVV.

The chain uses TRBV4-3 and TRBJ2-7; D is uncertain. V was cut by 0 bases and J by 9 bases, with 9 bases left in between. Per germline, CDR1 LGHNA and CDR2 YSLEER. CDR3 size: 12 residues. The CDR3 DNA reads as TGCGCCAGCAGCCAAGATACCGGGCCGCAGTACTTC. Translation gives CASSQDTGPQYF.

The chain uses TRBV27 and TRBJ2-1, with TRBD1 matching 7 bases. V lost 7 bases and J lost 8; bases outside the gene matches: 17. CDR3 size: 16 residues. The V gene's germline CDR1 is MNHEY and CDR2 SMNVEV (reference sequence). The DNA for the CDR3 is TGTGCCAGCACCTACTCGCCTGGAACAGGGGTATATGAGCAGTTCTTC. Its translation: CASTYSPGTGVYEQFF.

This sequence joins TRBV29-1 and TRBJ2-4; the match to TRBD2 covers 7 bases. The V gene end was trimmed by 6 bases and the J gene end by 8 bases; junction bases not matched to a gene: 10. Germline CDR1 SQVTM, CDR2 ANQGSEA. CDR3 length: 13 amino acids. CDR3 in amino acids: CSVVGGSNDIQYF. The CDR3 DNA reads TGCAGCGTGGTCGGCGGGAGTAATGACATTCAGTACTTC. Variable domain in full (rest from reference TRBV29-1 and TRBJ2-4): SAVISQKPSRDICQRGTSLTIQCQVDSQVTMMFWYRQQPGQSLTLIATANQGSEATYESGFVIDKFPISRPNLTFSTLTVSNMSPEDSSIYLCSVVGGSNDIQYFGAGTRLSVL.

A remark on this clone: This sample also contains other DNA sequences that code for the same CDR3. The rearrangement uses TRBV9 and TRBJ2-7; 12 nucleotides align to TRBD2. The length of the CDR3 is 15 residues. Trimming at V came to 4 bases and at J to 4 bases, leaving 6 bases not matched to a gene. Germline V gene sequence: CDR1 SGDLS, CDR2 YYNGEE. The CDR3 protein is CASSFGLAGTYEQYF. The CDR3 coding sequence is TGTGCCAGCAGCTTCGGACTAGCGGGGACATACGAGCAGTACTTC.

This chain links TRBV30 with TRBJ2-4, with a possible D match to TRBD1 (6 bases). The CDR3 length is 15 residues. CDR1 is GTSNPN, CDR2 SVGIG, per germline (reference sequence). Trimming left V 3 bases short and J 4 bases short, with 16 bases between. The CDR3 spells CAWRGNRAVKNIQYF. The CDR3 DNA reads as TGTGCCTGGAGGGGAAACAGGGCTGTAAAAAACATTCAGTACTTC. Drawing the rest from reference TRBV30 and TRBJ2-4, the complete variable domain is SQTIHQWPATLVQPVGSPLSLECTVEGTSNPNLYWYRQAAGRGLQLLFYSVGIGQISSEVPQNLSASRPQDRQFILSSKKLLLSDSGFYLCAWRGNRAVKNIQYFGAGTRLSVL.

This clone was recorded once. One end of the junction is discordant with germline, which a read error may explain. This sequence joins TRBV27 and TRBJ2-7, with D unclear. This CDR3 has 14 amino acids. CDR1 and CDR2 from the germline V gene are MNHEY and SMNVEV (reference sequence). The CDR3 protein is CASSLAPPSHEQYF. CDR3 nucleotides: TGTGCCAGCAGTTTAGCACCTCCCTCCCACGAGCAGTACTTC.

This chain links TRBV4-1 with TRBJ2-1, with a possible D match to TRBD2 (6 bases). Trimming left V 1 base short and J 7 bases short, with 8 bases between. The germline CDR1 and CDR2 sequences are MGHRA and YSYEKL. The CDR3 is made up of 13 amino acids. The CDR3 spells CASSQVGRNEQFF. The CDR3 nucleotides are TGCGCCAGCAGCCAAGTGGGGAGGAATGAGCAGTTCTTC.